The rows below give T cell receptor beta chains drawn from one sample of a study of OX40 agonist ivuxolimab in advanced cancers. Sequencing was performed with immunoSEQ multiplex PCR; in TCRdb, only in-frame clones are kept and a portion is missing. The data show 60,000 or so clones, with more than 80% seen just once and around 5.8% held by the top ten. Material: CD4+ or CD8+ T cells sorted from blood, obtained in a trial of the OX40 agonist ivuxolimab. These receptors were taken from an adult with an advanced solid tumor such as melanoma, head and neck, liver or kidney cancer. Each CDR3 is given with its conserved first and last residue. A D gene is named only where the DNA matches it firmly. Clone size appears in some rows only: once, few, many, or a class for an expanded clone.

D gene,J gene,V gene,clone size,CDR3 DNA,CDR3 protein
NA,TRBJ1-4,TRBV30,once,TGTGCCTGGAGTCATTCGGGTTTAGGTGAAAAACTGTTTTTT,CAWSHSGLGEKLFF
NA,TRBJ1-5,TRBV19,once,TGTGCCAGTAGTTGGGCAGGGGATCAGCCCCAGCATTTT,CASSWAGDQPQHF
TRBD2,TRBJ2-3,TRBV6-5,NA,TGTGCCAGCAGTTCGGAGCGGGAGGGCCGGTTAGATACGCAGTATTTT,CASSSEREGRLDTQYF
NA,TRBJ2-5,TRBV28,NA,TGTGCCAGCAGTCCGTGGAGAAAAACAGGCGAGACCCAGTACTTC,CASSPWRKTGETQYF
TRBD2,TRBJ2-1,TRBV6-6,NA,TGTGCCAGCAGTTACAGAGCGGGAGGGGAAAATGAGCAGTTCTTC,CASSYRAGGENEQFF
TRBD2,TRBJ2-1,TRBV9,few,TGTGCCAGCAGCCCCAGACTAGCGGGAGGCAACAATGAGCAGTTCTTC,CASSPRLAGGNNEQFF
TRBD1,TRBJ2-7,TRBV15,few,TGTGCCACCAGCAGAGTTGCGGGACAGGGGGCCCACGAGCAGTACTTC,CATSRVAGQGAHEQYF
NA,TRBJ1-6,TRBV6-5,once,TGTGCCAGCAGTGGGGAGAATAATTCACCCCTCCACTTT,CASSGENNSPLHF
TRBD1,TRBJ2-1,TRBV5-1,NA,TGCGCCAGCAGCCTGTCTATGGTGGGACAGGGTTCGAATGAGCAGTTCTTC,CASSLSMVGQGSNEQFF
TRBD1,TRBJ2-7,TRBV14,NA,TGTGCCAGCAGCCAAGACCGGGACAGGGTCTACGAGCAGTACTTC,CASSQDRDRVYEQYF
NA,TRBJ1-2,TRBV28,NA,TGTGCCAGCAGTTTACGGGGTTTGGGCTATGGCTACACCTTC,CASSLRGLGYGYTF
NA,TRBJ2-7,TRBV19,NA,TGTGCCAGTTTGGGGGAAGCCTACGAGCAGTACTTC,CASLGEAYEQYF
TRBD2,TRBJ2-7,TRBV19,NA,TGTGCCAGTAGTCTCCGAAGGACTAGCGGGAGTCATACCTCCTACGAGCAGTACTTC,CASSLRRTSGSHTSYEQYF
TRBD1,TRBJ1-5,TRBV7-2,once,TGTGCCAGCAGCCCCACAGGGGGTAGTCAGCCCCAGCATTTT,CASSPTGGSQPQHF
NA,TRBJ1-2,TRBV28,NA,TGTGCCAGCAGAACACATGAAGTCTATGGCTACACCTTC,CASRTHEVYGYTF
TRBD2,TRBJ2-7,TRBV7-3,NA,TGTGCCAGCATCCCCGGTTGGGGTAGCGGGAGGCCAAACGAGCAGTACTTC,CASIPGWGSGRPNEQYF
TRBD2,TRBJ2-1,TRBV7-2,NA,TGTGCCAGCAGCTTCCAGCCCCGGACTAGTGATCAGTTCTTC,CASSFQPRTSDQFF
NA,TRBJ1-5,TRBV9,NA,TGTGCCAGCAGCGTAGGCATTTCTGGGGGTAATCAGCCCCAGCATTTT,CASSVGISGGNQPQHF
NA,TRBJ1-1,TRBV2,NA,TGTGCCAGCAGGCAGGAGATCTTCACTGAAGCTTTCTTT,CASRQEIFTEAFF
NA,TRBJ1-2,TRBV6-4,NA,TGTGCCAGCAGTGACGGGGACGACTATGGCTACACCTTC,CASSDGDDYGYTF
TRBD1,TRBJ2-7,TRBV7-3,NA,TGTGCCAGCAGCTTAACCCCGGGACAGGGCTACGAGCAGTACTTC,CASSLTPGQGYEQYF
NA,TRBJ1-2,TRBV6-5,NA,TGTGCCAGCAGTTCAAGAACAGGTCCCATGGGAGGCTACACCTTC,CASSSRTGPMGGYTF
TRBD2,TRBJ2-1,TRBV25-1,NA,TGTGCCAGCAGTCTAGCGGGAACCAATGAGCAGTTCTTC,CASSLAGTNEQFF
TRBD2,TRBJ2-7,TRBV7-9,NA,TGTGCCAGCAGCTTCGTACGACTAGCGGGGGACTACGAGCAGTACTTC,CASSFVRLAGDYEQYF
NA,TRBJ1-5,TRBV5-1,NA,TGCGCCAGCAGCCTGGAGGGGCAGCCCCAGCATTTT,CASSLEGQPQHF
TRBD2,TRBJ2-7,TRBV5-4,NA,TGTGCCAGCAGGGTCGGGACTAGCGGAGACTACGAGCAGTACTTC,CASRVGTSGDYEQYF
TRBD2,TRBJ2-7,TRBV25-1,NA,TGTGCCAGCAGTGACCGAGCGGGAGGGTACTACGAGCAGTACTTC,CASSDRAGGYYEQYF
TRBD1,TRBJ1-5,TRBV6-5,NA,TGTGCCAGCAGTTACTCCGGACAGGGGAGTCAGCCCCAGCATTTT,CASSYSGQGSQPQHF
TRBD2,TRBJ2-1,TRBV19,NA,TGTGCCAGTAGCCCCTACTTACTAGCGGGAGTTCGGAATGAGCAGTTCTTC,CASSPYLLAGVRNEQFF
NA,TRBJ1-1,TRBV5-6,NA,TGTGCCAGCAGTAAACGGGGGAACACTGAAGCTTTCTTT,CASSKRGNTEAFF